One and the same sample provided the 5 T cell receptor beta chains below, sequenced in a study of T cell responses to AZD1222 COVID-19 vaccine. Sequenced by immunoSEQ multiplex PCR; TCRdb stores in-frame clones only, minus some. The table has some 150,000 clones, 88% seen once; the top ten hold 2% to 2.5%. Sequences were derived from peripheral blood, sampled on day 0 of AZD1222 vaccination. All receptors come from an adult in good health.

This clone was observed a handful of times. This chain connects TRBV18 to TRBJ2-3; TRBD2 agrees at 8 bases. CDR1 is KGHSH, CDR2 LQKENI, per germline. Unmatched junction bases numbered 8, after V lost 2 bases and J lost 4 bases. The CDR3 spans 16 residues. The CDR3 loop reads CASSPTAAGAADTQYF. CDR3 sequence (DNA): TGTGCCAGCTCACCAACCGCAGCGGGAGCGGCAGATACGCAGTATTTT. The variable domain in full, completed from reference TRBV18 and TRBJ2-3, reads NAGVMQNPRHLVRRRGQEARLRCSPMKGHSHVYWYRQLPEEGLKFMVYLQKENIIDESGMPKERFSAEFPKEGPSILRIQQVVRGDSAAYFCASSPTAAGAADTQYFGPGTRLTVL.

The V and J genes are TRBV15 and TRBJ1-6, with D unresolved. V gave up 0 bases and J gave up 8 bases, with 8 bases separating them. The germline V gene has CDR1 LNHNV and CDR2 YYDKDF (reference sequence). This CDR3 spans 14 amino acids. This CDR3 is CATSRDPGYSPLHF. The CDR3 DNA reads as TGTGCCACCAGCAGAGATCCGGGATATTCACCCCTCCACTTT.

CDR3 region: CASRVTAYNEQFF. As DNA, the CDR3 is TGCGCCAGCAGAGTAACCGCTTACAATGAGCAGTTCTTC. This chain uses TRBV5-1 with TRBJ2-1; no firm D call. Germline CDR1 reads SGHRS; CDR2 reads YFSETQ. This CDR3 contains 13 residues. Trimming removed 5 bases at V and 4 bases at J, with 10 bases between.

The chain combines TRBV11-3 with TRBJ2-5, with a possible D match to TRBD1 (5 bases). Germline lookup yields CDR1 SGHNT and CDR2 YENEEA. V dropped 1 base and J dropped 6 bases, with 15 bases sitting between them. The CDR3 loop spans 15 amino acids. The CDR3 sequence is CASSLGIWGEQTQYF. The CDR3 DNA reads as TGTGCCAGCAGCTTAGGTATCTGGGGCGAACAGACCCAGTACTTC.

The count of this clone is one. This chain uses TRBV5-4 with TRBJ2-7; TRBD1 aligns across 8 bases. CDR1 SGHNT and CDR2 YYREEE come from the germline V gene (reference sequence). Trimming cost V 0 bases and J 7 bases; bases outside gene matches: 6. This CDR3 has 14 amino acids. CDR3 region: CASSLDRGTVEQYF. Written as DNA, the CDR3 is TGTGCCAGCAGCTTGGACAGGGGGACTGTTGAGCAGTACTTC.